This paragraph reports one T cell receptor beta chain. The antigen remains unidentified. Trimming removed 0 bases from V and 2 bases from J, with 8 bases in between. Germline lookup yields CDR1 MGHRA and CDR2 YSYEKL. This CDR3 has 14 amino acids. The entry originates in a study of cytomegalovirus exposure and HLA in healthy donors. The PCR was carried out with 60 Vbeta primers and 13 Jbeta primers. Only in-frame clones appear in the TCRdb table, and some are missing; sequencing was by immunoSEQ multiplex PCR. The sample has about 84,000 clones. Overall study findings and caveats: When analyzed later, a missense DCLRE1C variant was found to be linked to TCR beta V- and J-gene trimming. An analysis that was carried out later associated 16,951 TCR beta sequences with HLA alleles at 0.05 false discovery rate. For cytomegalovirus status, the classifier reportedly gave diagnoses with high specificity and sensitivity.

This sequence joins TRBV4-1 and TRBJ2-7; D possibly corresponds to TRBD1 (5 bases). This receptor was obtained from a man between 50 and 59 years old in good health and CMV-seronegative. The sequenced sample was PBMCs. This CDR3 is CASSQENRPYEQYF. The CDR3 nucleotides are TGCGCCAGCAGCCAAGAGAACAGGCCCTACGAGCAGTACTTC.